This T cell receptor (beta chain) was sequenced for a study of blood T cell repertoires in COVID-19. On the study more broadly: Samples representing acute and convalescent COVID-19 were sourced from the United States, Italy and Spain.

Participant-reported clinical history was the basis for cohort assignment. Assay used: immunoSEQ multiplex PCR; TCRdb lists only in-frame clones, some missing. Of 400,000 to 500,000 clones in the sample, approximately 87% are singletons; the top ten hold over 1.5%. Sample: PBMCs or T cells enriched from blood (not recorded which). The source is a woman in her forties who had recovered from COVID-19.

CDR3 DNA: TGTGCCACCAGTGATACCTTAATCCGGGACAGGGGCACAGATACGCAGTATTTT. Its protein product is CATSDTLIRDRGTDTQYF. The V gene is TRBV24-1, the J gene TRBJ2-3, with 9 bases fitting TRBD1. After removal of 3 bases from V and 1 base from J, the junction contained 10 bases not matched to a gene. From germline, CDR1 is KGHDR and CDR2 SFDVKD. This CDR3 region has 18 residues.